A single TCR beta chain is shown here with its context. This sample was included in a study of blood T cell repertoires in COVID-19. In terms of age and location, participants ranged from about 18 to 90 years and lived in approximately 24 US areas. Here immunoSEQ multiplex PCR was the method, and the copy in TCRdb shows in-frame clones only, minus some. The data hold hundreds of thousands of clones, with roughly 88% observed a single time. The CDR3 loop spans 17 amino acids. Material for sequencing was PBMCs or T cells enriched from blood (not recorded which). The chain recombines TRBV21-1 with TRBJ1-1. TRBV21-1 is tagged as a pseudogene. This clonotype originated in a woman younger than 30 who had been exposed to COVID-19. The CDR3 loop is CASSKDRQGGQNTEAFF. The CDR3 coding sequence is TGTGCCAGCAGCAAAGATCGGCAGGGAGGGCAGAACACTGAAGCTTTCTTT.